A selection of T cell receptor beta chains follows, all from one sample in a study of blood T cell repertoires in COVID-19. Sequencing was performed with immunoSEQ multiplex PCR; in TCRdb, only in-frame clones are kept and a portion is missing. The repertoire consists of a few hundred thousand clones, with approximately 84% occurring once and the leading ten covering roughly 3%. Sequenced material: PBMCs or T cells enriched from blood (not recorded which). Receptors were obtained from a woman aged 25 to 39 who had recovered from COVID-19. Both conserved end residues are trimmed from each CDR3. The order of the fields is V gene, clone size, CDR3 protein. Not all rows give a size; the values are once, few, many and, for expanded clones, a class.

v_call: TRBV21-1
clone_size: -
cdr3_aa: ASSKVRLATGYEQY

v_call: TRBV7-3
clone_size: -
cdr3_aa: ASSLAGNSPLH

v_call: TRBV7-2
clone_size: -
cdr3_aa: ASSRGVDSYEQY

v_call: TRBV10-3
clone_size: -
cdr3_aa: AIRRAGVGAF

v_call: TRBV11-2
clone_size: -
cdr3_aa: ASRPTSGGLHNEQF

v_call: TRBV2
clone_size: -
cdr3_aa: ASSADSYGYT

v_call: TRBV1
clone_size: -
cdr3_aa: TSSQDEGARKYEQY

v_call: TRBV15
clone_size: -
cdr3_aa: ATSRDRGRYEQY

v_call: TRBV29-1
clone_size: -
cdr3_aa: SALAGTGEIDTQY

v_call: TRBV10-1
clone_size: once
cdr3_aa: ASNTGTPGNTIY

v_call: TRBV2
clone_size: -
cdr3_aa: ASRPQGTGTDTQY

v_call: TRBV3-1/TRBV3-2
clone_size: -
cdr3_aa: ASSQGNAGELDTQY

v_call: TRBV18
clone_size: once
cdr3_aa: ASSRGTDLTEAF

v_call: TRBV11-2
clone_size: few
cdr3_aa: ASSLRGDYSYNEQF

v_call: TRBV5-1
clone_size: -
cdr3_aa: ASSWQGQGREKLF

v_call: TRBV19
clone_size: -
cdr3_aa: ASSITASAYNEQF

v_call: TRBV5-1
clone_size: -
cdr3_aa: ASSLNFRGIAGELF

v_call: TRBV5-1
clone_size: -
cdr3_aa: ASSLIRVETQY

v_call: TRBV6-5
clone_size: once
cdr3_aa: ASSYDRERSPLH

v_call: TRBV5-5
clone_size: once
cdr3_aa: ASSPGTVQETQY

v_call: TRBV21-1
clone_size: -
cdr3_aa: AGGTGGPSNSNQPQH

v_call: TRBV4-1
clone_size: -
cdr3_aa: ASSQPGQVEAF

v_call: TRBV29-1
clone_size: -
cdr3_aa: SVEGLALKGADTQY

v_call: TRBV5-1
clone_size: -
cdr3_aa: ASSLGQGDTNYGYT

v_call: TRBV4-1
clone_size: -
cdr3_aa: ASSQIIGVGNTIY

v_call: TRBV15
clone_size: -
cdr3_aa: ATRRTGVDSGYT

v_call: TRBV11-2
clone_size: -
cdr3_aa: ASSSHPRDTEAF

v_call: TRBV28
clone_size: -
cdr3_aa: ASTEGGQQY

v_call: TRBV19
clone_size: -
cdr3_aa: ASSIGGRHTGELF

v_call: TRBV2
clone_size: -
cdr3_aa: ASTQVTNYGYT

v_call: TRBV5-4
clone_size: -
cdr3_aa: ASSLDRGGYT

v_call: TRBV19
clone_size: -
cdr3_aa: ASSHRAMNTEAF

v_call: TRBV28
clone_size: -
cdr3_aa: ASNLAGPPREQY

v_call: TRBV4-1
clone_size: -
cdr3_aa: ASSQQTGPSGYT

v_call: TRBV10-3
clone_size: few
cdr3_aa: AISESAVPGYT

v_call: TRBV28
clone_size: medium-sized
cdr3_aa: ASSSGSSWLRTDTQY

v_call: TRBV28
clone_size: -
cdr3_aa: ASNPSLGDRVSTGELF

v_call: TRBV18
clone_size: -
cdr3_aa: ASSTQGAAGTEAF

v_call: TRBV15
clone_size: -
cdr3_aa: ATSRGPTRTNTEAF

v_call: TRBV3-1/TRBV3-2
clone_size: -
cdr3_aa: ASSALAGGNYEQY

v_call: TRBV19
clone_size: few
cdr3_aa: ASKSGDNSPLH

v_call: TRBV4-1
clone_size: few
cdr3_aa: ASSLRALAGAHEQF

v_call: TRBV19
clone_size: -
cdr3_aa: ASSMVLAHTEAF

v_call: TRBV11-2
clone_size: -
cdr3_aa: ASSPFFGFGRENTEAF

v_call: TRBV27
clone_size: -
cdr3_aa: ASSFSKEGTGSYEQY

v_call: TRBV3-1/TRBV3-2
clone_size: once
cdr3_aa: ASSQALNQPQH